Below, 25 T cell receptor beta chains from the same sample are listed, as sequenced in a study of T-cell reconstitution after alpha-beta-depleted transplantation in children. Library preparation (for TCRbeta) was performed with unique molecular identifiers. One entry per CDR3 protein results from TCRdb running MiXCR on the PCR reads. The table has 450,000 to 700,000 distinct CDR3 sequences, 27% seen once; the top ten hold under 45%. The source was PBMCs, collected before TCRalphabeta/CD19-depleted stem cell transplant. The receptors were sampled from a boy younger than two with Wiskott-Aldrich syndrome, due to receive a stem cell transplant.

CDR3 in DNA: TGCGCCAGCAGCCCAAATTCTGTGGGCCCGAGCTCCTACAATGAGCAGTTCTTC. Protein product: CASSPNSVGPSSYNEQFF. The V call is TRBV5-1, the J call TRBJ2-1; D call uncertain. Deletions cut 4 bases from V and 0 bases from J, with 20 bases between. The length of the CDR3 is 18 residues. Germline CDR1 reads SGHRS; CDR2 reads YFSETQ.

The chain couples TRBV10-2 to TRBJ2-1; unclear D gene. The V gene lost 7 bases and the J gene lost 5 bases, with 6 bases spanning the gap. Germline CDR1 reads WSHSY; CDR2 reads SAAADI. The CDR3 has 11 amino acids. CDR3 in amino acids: CASIKNNEQFF. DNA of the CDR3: TGCGCCAGCATCAAGAACAATGAGCAGTTCTTC.

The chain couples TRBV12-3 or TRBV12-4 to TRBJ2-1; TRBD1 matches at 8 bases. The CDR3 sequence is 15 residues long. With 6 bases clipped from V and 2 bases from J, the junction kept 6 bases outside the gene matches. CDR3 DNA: TGTGCCAGCAGGTCAGGGGGCCTCACCTACAATGAGCAGTTCTTC. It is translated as CASRSGGLTYNEQFF.

The CDR3 is CASSGDTWADTQYF. The CDR3 bases are TGTGCCAGCAGCGGGGACACCTGGGCCGATACGCAGTATTTT. V gene TRBV7-8 combines with J gene TRBJ2-3, with D tentatively TRBD1 (6 bases). Trimming pared 5 bases from V and 6 bases from J, leaving 15 bases between. The CDR3 runs to 14 residues. The germline gives CDR1 SGHVS, CDR2 FQNEAQ.

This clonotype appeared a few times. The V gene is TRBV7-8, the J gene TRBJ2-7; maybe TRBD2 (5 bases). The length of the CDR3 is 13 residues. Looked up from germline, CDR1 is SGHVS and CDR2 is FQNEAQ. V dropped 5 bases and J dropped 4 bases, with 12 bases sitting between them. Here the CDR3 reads CASSTRPGYEQYF. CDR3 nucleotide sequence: TGTGCCAGCAGCACCCGACCGGGGTACGAGCAGTACTTC.

CDR3 DNA: TGTGCCAGCAGTCCCCAGGGACGACGGGAGGGCTACACCTTC. Protein: CASSPQGRREGYTF. The rearrangement joins TRBV12-3 or TRBV12-4 to TRBJ1-2; perhaps TRBD1 as D (5 bases). The V and J ends lost 5 bases and 8 bases respectively, with 18 bases between them. This CDR3 contains 14 residues.

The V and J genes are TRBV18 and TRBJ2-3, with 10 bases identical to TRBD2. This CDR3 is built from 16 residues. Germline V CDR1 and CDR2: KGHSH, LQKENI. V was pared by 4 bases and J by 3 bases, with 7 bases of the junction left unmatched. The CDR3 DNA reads TGTGCCAGCTCACGGTGGACTAGCGGAAGGACAGATACGCAGTATTTT. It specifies CASSRWTSGRTDTQYF.

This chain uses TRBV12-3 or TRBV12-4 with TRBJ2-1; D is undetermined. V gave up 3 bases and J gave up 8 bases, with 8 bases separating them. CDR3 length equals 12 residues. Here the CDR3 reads CASSLEKYEQFF. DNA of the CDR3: TGTGCCAGCAGTTTGGAGAAGTATGAGCAGTTCTTC.

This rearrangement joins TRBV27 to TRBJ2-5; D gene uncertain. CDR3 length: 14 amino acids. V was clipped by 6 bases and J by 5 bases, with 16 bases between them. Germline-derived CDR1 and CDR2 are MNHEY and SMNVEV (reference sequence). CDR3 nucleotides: TGTGCCAGCAGATTTAGAGGACGGCATGAGACCCAGTACTTC. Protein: CASRFRGRHETQYF.

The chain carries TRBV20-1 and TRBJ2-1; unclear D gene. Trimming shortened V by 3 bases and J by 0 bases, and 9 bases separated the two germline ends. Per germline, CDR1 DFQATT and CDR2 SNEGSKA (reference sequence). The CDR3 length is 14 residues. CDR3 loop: CSARPGGSYNEQFF. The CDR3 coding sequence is TGCAGTGCTAGGCCCGGTGGCTCCTACAATGAGCAGTTCTTC.

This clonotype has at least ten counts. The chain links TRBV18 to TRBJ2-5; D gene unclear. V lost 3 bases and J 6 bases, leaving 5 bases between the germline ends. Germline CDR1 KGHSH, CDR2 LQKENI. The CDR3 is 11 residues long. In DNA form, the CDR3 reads TGTGCCAGCTCACCGGGCAAGACCCAGTACTTC. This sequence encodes CASSPGKTQYF.

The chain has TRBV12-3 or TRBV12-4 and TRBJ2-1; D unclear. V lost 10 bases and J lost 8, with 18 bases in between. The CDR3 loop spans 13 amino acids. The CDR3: CATHPALPYEQFF. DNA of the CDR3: TGTGCCACCCATCCTGCCCTTCCGTATGAGCAGTTCTTC.

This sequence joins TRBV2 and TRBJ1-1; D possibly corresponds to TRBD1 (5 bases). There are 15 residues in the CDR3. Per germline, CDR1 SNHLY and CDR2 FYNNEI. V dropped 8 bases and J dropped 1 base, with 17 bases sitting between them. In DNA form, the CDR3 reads TGTGCCAGCTCGGTTATCGGGACGGCGAACACTGAAGCTTTCTTT. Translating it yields CASSVIGTANTEAFF.

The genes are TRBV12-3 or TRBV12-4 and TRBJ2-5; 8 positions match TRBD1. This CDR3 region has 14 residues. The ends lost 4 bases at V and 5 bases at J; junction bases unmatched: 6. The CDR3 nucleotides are TGTGCCAGCAGTTCCACAGGGGGAAAGGAGACCCAGTACTTC. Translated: CASSSTGGKETQYF.

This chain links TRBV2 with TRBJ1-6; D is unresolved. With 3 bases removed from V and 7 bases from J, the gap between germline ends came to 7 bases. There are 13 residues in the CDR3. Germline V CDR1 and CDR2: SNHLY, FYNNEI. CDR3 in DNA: TGTGCCAGCAGTGAGGGGTCGAATTCACCCCTCCACTTT. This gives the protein CASSEGSNSPLHF.

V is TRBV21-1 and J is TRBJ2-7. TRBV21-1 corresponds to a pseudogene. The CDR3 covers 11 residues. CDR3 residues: CASSKGDEQYF. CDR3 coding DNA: TGTGCCAGCAGCAAAGGGGACGAGCAGTACTTC.

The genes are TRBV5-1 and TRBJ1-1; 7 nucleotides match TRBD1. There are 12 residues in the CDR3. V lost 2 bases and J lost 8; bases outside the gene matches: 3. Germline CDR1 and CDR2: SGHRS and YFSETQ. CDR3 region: CASSLKQGEAFF. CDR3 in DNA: TGCGCCAGCAGCTTAAAACAGGGGGAAGCTTTCTTT.

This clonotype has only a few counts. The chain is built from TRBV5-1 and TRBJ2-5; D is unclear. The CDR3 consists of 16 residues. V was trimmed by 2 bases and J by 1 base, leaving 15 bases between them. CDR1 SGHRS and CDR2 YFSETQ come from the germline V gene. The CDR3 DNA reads TGCGCCAGCAGCTTAACGTCGGACCGACCCCAAGAGACCCAGTACTTC. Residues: CASSLTSDRPQETQYF.

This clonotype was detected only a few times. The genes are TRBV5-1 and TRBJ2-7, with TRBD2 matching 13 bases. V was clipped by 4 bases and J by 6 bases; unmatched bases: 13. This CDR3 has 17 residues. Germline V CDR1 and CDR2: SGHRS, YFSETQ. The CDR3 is CASSAQPPGLAGTEQYF. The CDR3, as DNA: TGCGCCAGCAGCGCGCAGCCTCCGGGACTAGCGGGAACCGAGCAGTACTTC.

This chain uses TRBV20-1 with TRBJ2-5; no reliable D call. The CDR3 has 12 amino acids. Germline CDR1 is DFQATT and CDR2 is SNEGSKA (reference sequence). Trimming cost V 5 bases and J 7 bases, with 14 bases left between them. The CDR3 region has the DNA TGCAGTGCTTCCCCCGGGCGGCCGACCCAGTACTTC. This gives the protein CSASPGRPTQYF.

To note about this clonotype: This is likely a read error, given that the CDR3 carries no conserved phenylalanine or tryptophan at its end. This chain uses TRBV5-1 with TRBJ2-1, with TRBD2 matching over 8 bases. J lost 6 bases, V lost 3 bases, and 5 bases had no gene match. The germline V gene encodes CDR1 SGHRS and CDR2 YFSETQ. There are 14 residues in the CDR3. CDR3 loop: CASSWGLGLNEQFL. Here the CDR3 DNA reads TGCGCCAGCAGCTGGGGACTAGGTCTCAATGAGCAGTTCTTG.

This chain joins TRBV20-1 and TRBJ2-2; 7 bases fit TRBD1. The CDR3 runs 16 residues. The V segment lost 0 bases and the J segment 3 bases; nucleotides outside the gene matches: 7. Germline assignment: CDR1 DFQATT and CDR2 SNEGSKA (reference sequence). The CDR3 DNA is TGCAGTGCTAGAGATTTCAGGGGGTTGGACACCGGGGAGCTGTTTTTT. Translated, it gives CSARDFRGLDTGELFF.

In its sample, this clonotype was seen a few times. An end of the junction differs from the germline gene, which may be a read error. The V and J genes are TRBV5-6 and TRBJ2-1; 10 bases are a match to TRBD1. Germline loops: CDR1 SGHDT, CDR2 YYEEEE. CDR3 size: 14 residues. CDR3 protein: CATERTGGNNEQFF. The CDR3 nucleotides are TGTGCCACGGAAAGGACAGGGGGAAACAATGAGCAGTTTTTC.

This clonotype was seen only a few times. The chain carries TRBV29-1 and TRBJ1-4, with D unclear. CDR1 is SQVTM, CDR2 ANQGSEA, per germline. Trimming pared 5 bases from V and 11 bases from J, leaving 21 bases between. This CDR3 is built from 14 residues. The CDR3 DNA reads TGCAGCGTTCTTGGTTACAGACCCTTTCGGAAACTGTTTTTT. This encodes CSVLGYRPFRKLFF.

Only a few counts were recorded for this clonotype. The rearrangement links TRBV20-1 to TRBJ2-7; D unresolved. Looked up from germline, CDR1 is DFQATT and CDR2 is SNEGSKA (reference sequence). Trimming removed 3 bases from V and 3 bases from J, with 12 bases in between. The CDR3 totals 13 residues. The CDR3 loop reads CSASYQAHYEQYF. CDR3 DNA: TGCAGTGCTAGCTACCAGGCCCACTACGAGCAGTACTTC.